This T cell receptor (beta chain) stems from a study of blood T cell repertoires in COVID-19 (dated by TCRdb to 2018 to 2021). With regard to the full study: Samples covering the acute and convalescent phases of COVID-19 were provided by collaborators in the United States, Italy and Spain. The prospective study material was composed of cDNA or gDNA derived from T cells, B-cell-depleted T cells, or PBMCs. A freely available public database, intended as a resource for researchers studying the immune response to SARS-CoV-2, is where the repertoires were released. Where HLA class I and class II types were available, the types were taken from metadata supplied by the sample provider, not from assay-based typing. Subjects who had been exposed to COVID-19, were actively infected with it, or had recovered from it provided the deeply sampled blood TCRbeta repertoires that made up the dataset. Sample metadata almost always included a de-identified subject ID, COVID-19 status, age in years and sex. The samples were drawn from the first 160 participants of the ongoing ImmuneRACE study and from roughly 1,300 subjects provided by 6 global collaborators.

Turning to this clone: Its target antigen remains unknown. The input lacks base qualities; no much larger clone sits a single base away.

The immunoSEQ Assay, a bias-controlled multiplex PCR, was used to amplify TCRbeta CDR3 regions from genomic DNA. The source study handled its data this way. Within the assay, amplification of reference gene primers was used to estimate how many nucleated cells each sample contained. To quantify the absolute abundance of each unique TCRbeta CDR3 rearrangement, sequence reads were collapsed and filtered. For each sample, productive Simpson clonality was calculated as the square root of Simpson's diversity index over productive rearrangements. TCRdb mirrors the immuneACCESS table, restricted to in-frame sequences. Some clones are absent from its copies; in checked studies, under half trace to an unresolved V gene, and the reason for the others is unknown. The V and J calls and clone size were taken over from that table, and D and trimming were inferred from the DNA. The sample table lists 110,000 to 150,000 clones, roughly 77% of them with a count of one. The top ten hold 4.2% of the sample.

Each collaborating institution followed its own protocols to collect whole blood in K2EDTA tubes. For TCRbeta analysis, collaborator samples were shipped as frozen whole blood, as isolated PBMCs, or as DNA extracted from either sample type. What the work shows at the level of the full study, not this receptor alone: Clinical and demographic metadata were provided uncurated, with the amount varying by source and participant.

The sequenced sample consisted of peripheral blood. This sequence originates from a man aged 60-69 years with acute or convalescent COVID-19.

The DNA sequence is as follows: TGTGCCAGCAGCTTGGACAGGGGGGGAGAGCAGTACTTC. It translates as CASSLDRGGEQYF. This receptor chain uses TRBV7-2 and TRBJ2-7; 10 middle bases align to TRBD1. Taken from the germline V gene, the CDR1 and CDR2 loops are SGHTA and FQGNSA. V lost 3 bases and J lost 7 bases, and the count of bases not matched to a germline gene is 3. There are 13 amino acids in the CDR3, from cysteine to phenylalanine inclusive. The entry retains the CDR3 DNA only, 39 bases that are in frame from base 1.